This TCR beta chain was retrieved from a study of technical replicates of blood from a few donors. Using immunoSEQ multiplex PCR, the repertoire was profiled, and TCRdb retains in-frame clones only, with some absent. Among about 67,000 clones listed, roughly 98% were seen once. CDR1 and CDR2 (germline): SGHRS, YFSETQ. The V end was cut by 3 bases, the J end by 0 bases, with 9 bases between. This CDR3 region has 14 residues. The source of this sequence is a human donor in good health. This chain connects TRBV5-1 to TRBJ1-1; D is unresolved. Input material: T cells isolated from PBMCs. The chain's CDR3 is CASSSNPMNTEAFF. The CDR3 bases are TGCGCCAGCAGCTCTAATCCGATGAACACTGAAGCTTTCTTT.